The 17 T cell receptor beta chains in this list originate from one sample, sequenced in a study of shared clonotypes between healthy human individuals. Sequencing was performed with immunoSEQ multiplex PCR; in TCRdb, only in-frame clones are kept and a portion is missing. This sample has roughly 500,000 clones, with roughly 80% found just once. Sequenced input: PBMCs. These TCRs come from a woman aged 40 to 50 in good health. Some clones in this sample may be carry-over from other donors' samples.

This clone was observed a few times. This chain links TRBV5-4 with TRBJ2-5; TRBD1 matches at 11 bases. CDR3 size: 16 residues. Germline V lookup: CDR1 SGHNT, CDR2 YYREEE (reference sequence). The V gene end was trimmed by 4 bases and the J gene end by 4 bases; junction bases not matched to a gene: 9. CDR3: CASSARTGGFGETQYF. DNA of the CDR3: TGTGCCAGCAGCGCAAGGACAGGGGGCTTCGGAGAGACCCAGTACTTC.

This clone has at least ten counts. Different DNA sequences within this sample yield the same CDR3. This sequence joins TRBV7-2 and TRBJ1-5; 7 bases match TRBD1. Losses at the gene ends were 4 bases for V and 0 bases for J; bases not matched to a gene: 3. Germline-derived CDR1 and CDR2 are SGHTA and FQGNSA. This CDR3 is 15 amino acids long. CDR3 sequence: CASSSRTGSNQPQHF. The CDR3 coding sequence is TGTGCCAGCAGCTCTAGGACAGGTAGCAATCAGCCCCAGCATTTT.

This chain uses TRBV28 with TRBJ2-7; TRBD2 matches 7 bases. V gave up 10 bases and J gave up 7 bases; unmatched junction bases: 16. CDR3 length: 14 residues. Germline values: CDR1 MDHEN, CDR2 SYDVKM. The CDR3 DNA reads as TGTGCCATCGGGGGGTCAGGGACCCAATGGGAGCAGTACTTC. Protein sequence: CAIGGSGTQWEQYF.

A note on this clone: It differs at one base from a far larger clone, so likely a read error. The rearrangement uses TRBV15 and TRBJ2-1; tentative D call: TRBD2 (6 bases). Trimming removed 1 base at V and 3 bases at J, with 13 bases between. This CDR3 contains 16 residues. Germline V gene lookup returns CDR1 LNHNV and CDR2 YYDKDF (reference sequence). The CDR3 DNA is TGTGCCACCAGCAGAGGCAGGAGGGCCCTCTACAATGAGCAGTTCTTC. It yields the protein CATSRGRRALYNEQFF.

As concerns this clone: A much larger clone differs from this one at a single base, so this may be a read error. The V gene is TRBV27, the J gene TRBJ2-1, with 7 bases identical to TRBD2. The germline V gene encodes CDR1 MNHEY and CDR2 SMNVEV (reference sequence). The CDR3 runs 14 residues. CDR3 bases: TGTGCCAGCAGCATGACTAGCCCCTACAATGAGCAGCTCTTC. Its translation is CASSMTSPYNEQLF.

The CDR3 spells CASSLDRVSLGYTF. DNA of the CDR3: TGTGCCAGCAGCCTCGACAGGGTCTCTCTTGGCTACACCTTC. V and J are TRBV6-5 and TRBJ1-2; 7 nucleotides line up with TRBD1. This CDR3 comprises 14 residues. Unmatched junction bases numbered 11, after V lost 6 bases and J lost 7 bases. The germline gives CDR1 MNHEY, CDR2 SVGAGI.

The chain has TRBV29-1 and TRBJ2-3, with D unclear. The germline gives CDR1 SQVTM, CDR2 ANQGSEA. The V end lost 7 bases, the J end lost 4 bases, and 9 bases lay between the germline ends. The CDR3 is 11 residues long. This chain's CDR3 is CSALLSDTQYF. The CDR3 coding sequence is TGCAGCGCCCTCTTATCAGATACGCAGTATTTT.

The sample holds one count of this clone. The rearrangement links TRBV4-2 to TRBJ2-7; either TRBD1 or TRBD2 may supply D (6 bases each). Germline V gene data show CDR1 as LGHNA and CDR2 as YNFKEQ. CDR3 length: 14 amino acids. Trimming removed 1 base at V and 2 bases at J, with 9 bases between. CDR3 residues: CASSQGGAPYEQYF. In DNA form, the CDR3 reads TGTGCCAGCAGCCAAGGGGGGGCCCCCTACGAGCAGTACTTC.

The chain couples TRBV19 to TRBJ1-4, with D perhaps matching TRBD1 (5 bases). Germline assignment: CDR1 LNHDA and CDR2 SQIVND (reference sequence). The CDR3 totals 13 residues. V shed 5 bases and J shed 10 bases, with 14 bases lying between them. This chain's CDR3 is CASSAGTFGKLFF. The DNA of the CDR3 is TGTGCCAGTAGTGCGGGGACTTTCGGAAAACTGTTTTTT.

The chain employs TRBV6-6 and TRBJ1-5, with 7 bases matching TRBD1. The trim removed 5 bases at V and 4 bases at J, leaving 2 bases unmatched. Looked up from germline, CDR1 is MNHNY and CDR2 is SVGAGI (reference sequence). The CDR3 sequence is 13 residues long. The CDR3 DNA reads TGTGCCAGCAGTGGACAGGCGAATCAGCCCCAGCATTTT. Translation: CASSGQANQPQHF.

The J gene is TRBJ2-5, the V gene TRBV6-6; the D gene is possibly TRBD1 (6 bases). The CDR3 sequence is 15 residues long. The V gene's germline CDR1 is MNHNY and CDR2 SVGAGI (reference sequence). Between the trimmed V and J ends, which lost 1 base and 1 base, there was a span of 10 bases. Here the CDR3 DNA reads TGTGCCAGCAGTTACTATGGGACACTCCAAGAGACCCAGTACTTC. Amino acid sequence: CASSYYGTLQETQYF.

The chain employs TRBV27 and TRBJ2-1, with 9 bases matching TRBD1. CDR1 and CDR2 (germline): MNHEY, SMNVEV (reference sequence). J was trimmed by 5 bases and V by 7 bases; bases with no gene match: 9. The CDR3 is made up of 15 amino acids. The DNA of the CDR3 is TGTGCCAGCAACTCCGGGACAGGGTGGGACAATGAGCAGTTCTTC. It is translated as CASNSGTGWDNEQFF.

The rearrangement links TRBV11-2 to TRBJ2-4; 11 positions match TRBD2. The CDR3 covers 16 residues. The germline V gene has CDR1 SGHAT and CDR2 FQNNGV. V was clipped by 5 bases and J by 1 base; unmatched bases: 4. The CDR3 sequence is CASSPGLAGAKNIQYF. Written as DNA, the CDR3 is TGTGCCAGCAGCCCAGGACTAGCGGGTGCCAAAAACATTCAGTACTTC. The whole variable domain, filled in from reference TRBV11-2 and TRBJ2-4, reads EAGVAQSPRYKIIEKRQSVAFWCNPISGHATLYWYQQILGQGPKLLIQFQNNGVVDDSQLPKDRFSAERLKGVDSTLKIQPAKLEDSAVYLCASSPGLAGAKNIQYFGAGTRLSVL.

V usage is TRBV27 and J usage is TRBJ2-5, with 7 nucleotides matching TRBD1. With V trimmed by 4 bases and J by 5 bases, 10 bases remained unmatched. The CDR3 is 15 residues long. The V gene's germline CDR1 is MNHEY and CDR2 SMNVEV (reference sequence). The CDR3 coding sequence is TGTGCCAGCAGTTACCTGTTTCAGGGGGAGGAGACCCAGTACTTC. Translation: CASSYLFQGEETQYF.

The rearrangement links TRBV18 to TRBJ2-7; TRBD2 matches at 10 bases. CDR1 is KGHSH and CDR2 is LQKENI in the germline V gene. This CDR3 comprises 14 residues. Unmatched junction bases numbered 4, after V lost 5 bases and J lost 3 bases. The CDR3 here is CASSASGSSYEQYF. The CDR3 DNA is TGTGCCAGCTCAGCTAGCGGGAGTAGCTACGAGCAGTACTTC.

This clone was recorded a few times. V gene TRBV20-1 combines with J gene TRBJ2-1; D unclear. V gave up 2 bases and J gave up 3 bases, with 2 bases separating them. CDR1 is DFQATT and CDR2 is SNEGSKA in the germline V gene (reference sequence). The CDR3 contains 11 residues. The CDR3: CSARFYNEQFF. The CDR3 nucleotides are TGCAGTGCTAGATTCTACAATGAGCAGTTCTTC.

This clone was counted only a few times. V is TRBV30 and J is TRBJ1-2; 7 nucleotides match TRBD1. CDR1 and CDR2 from the germline V gene are GTSNPN and SVGIG (reference sequence). Unmatched junction bases numbered 5, after V lost 3 bases and J lost 4 bases. The CDR3 loop spans 13 amino acids. As DNA, the CDR3 is TGTGCCTGGAGGCAACAGGGGCCCTATGGCTACACCTTC. It encodes CAWRQQGPYGYTF. Looking up the rest from reference TRBV30 and TRBJ1-2 gives the full variable domain: SQTIHQWPATLVQPVGSPLSLECTVEGTSNPNLYWYRQAAGRGLQLLFYSVGIGQISSEVPQNLSASRPQDRQFILSSKKLLLSDSGFYLCAWRQQGPYGYTFGSGTRLTVV.